This TCR beta chain comes out of a study of blood T cell repertoires in COVID-19. Study overall: Sites across the United States, Italy and Spain contributed samples from acute and convalescent COVID-19.

The V segment lost 5 bases and the J segment 0 bases; nucleotides outside the gene matches: 6. Per the germline V gene, CDR1 is LNHDA and CDR2 is SQIVND (reference sequence). The CDR3 spans 15 residues. Sequencing was performed with immunoSEQ multiplex PCR; in TCRdb, only in-frame clones are kept and a portion is missing. Altogether 50,000 or so clones are present, 77% being singletons, with the ten largest covering roughly a fifth. This TCR came from a human donor with active or convalescent COVID-19. The donor label of this sample is uncertain. The sample comprised peripheral blood. The genes are TRBV19 and TRBJ2-7; 8 nucleotides agree with TRBD2. The CDR3 is CASSRLAGNSYEQYF. The DNA for the CDR3 is TGTGCCAGTAGTCGGCTAGCGGGTAACTCCTACGAGCAGTACTTC.